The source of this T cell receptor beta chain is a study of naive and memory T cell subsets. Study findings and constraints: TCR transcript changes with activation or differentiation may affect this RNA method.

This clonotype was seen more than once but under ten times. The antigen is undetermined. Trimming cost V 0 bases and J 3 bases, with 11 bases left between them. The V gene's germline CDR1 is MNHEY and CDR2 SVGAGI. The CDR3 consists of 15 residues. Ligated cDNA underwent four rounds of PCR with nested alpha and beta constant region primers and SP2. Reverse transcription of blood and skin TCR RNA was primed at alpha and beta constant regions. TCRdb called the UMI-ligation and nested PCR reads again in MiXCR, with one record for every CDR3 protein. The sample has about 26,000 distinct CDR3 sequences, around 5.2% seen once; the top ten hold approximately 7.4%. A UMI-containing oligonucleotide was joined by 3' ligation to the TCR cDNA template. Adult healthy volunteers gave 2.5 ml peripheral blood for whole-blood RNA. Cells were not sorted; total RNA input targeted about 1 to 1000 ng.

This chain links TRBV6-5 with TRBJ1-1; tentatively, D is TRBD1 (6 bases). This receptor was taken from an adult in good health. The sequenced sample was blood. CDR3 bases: TGTGCCAGCAGTTACTCATACAGGGTGGACACTGAAGCTTTCTTT. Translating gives CASSYSYRVDTEAFF.